These 11 T cell receptor beta chains were sequenced from one sample in a study of blood T cells in healthy people across ages. A J-beta primer mix and a sample-barcoded 5' primer were used in a second PCR of about 7 to 11 cycles. TCRdb re-analysed the 5' RACE reads in MiXCR, keeping a single row per CDR3 protein. The profile shows 750,000 to 950,000 distinct CDR3 sequences, 25% to 35% of them singletons. This same sample was also taken into another study, of T cells of mothers and their children.

The source material was blood. The receptors originated from a woman between 40 and 50 years old in good health.

This clonotype was recorded a few times. A much larger clone lies one base from this, so it may be a read error. V and J are TRBV20-1 and TRBJ2-1; D gene uncertain. The DNA end is more similar to TRBJ2-7, so the J call may be wrong. CDR1 and CDR2 from the germline V gene are DFQATT and SNEGSKA (reference sequence). This CDR3 comprises 14 residues. The CDR3 region is CSARDGSSYNEQYF. The CDR3 nucleotides are TGCAGTGCAAGGGATGGTTCCTCCTACAATGAGCAGTACTTC.

This clonotype was counted at least ten times. The V call is TRBV27, the J call TRBJ1-2, with D uncertain. In germline, CDR1 is MNHEY, CDR2 SMNVEV (reference sequence). The CDR3 has 14 amino acids. The germline V and J ends were trimmed by 3 bases and 2 bases, with 10 bases remaining between them. In nucleotides, the CDR3 is TGTGCCAGCAGTTTTAGGTCAGCCAACTATGGCTACACCTTC. Protein product: CASSFRSANYGYTF.

The chain joins TRBV7-2 to TRBJ2-7, with D possibly matching TRBD1 (6 bases). Between the trimmed V and J ends, which lost 10 bases and 3 bases, there was a span of 10 bases. Germline V gene lookup returns CDR1 SGHTA and CDR2 FQGNSA. The CDR3 is made up of 11 amino acids. CDR3 region: CATADSYEQYF. CDR3 coding DNA: TGTGCCACTGCGGACAGCTACGAGCAGTACTTC. Complete variable domain (other parts from reference TRBV7-2 and TRBJ2-7): GAGVSQSPSNKVTEKGKDVELRCDPISGHTALYWYRQSLGQGLEFLIYFQGNSAPDKSGLPSDRFSAERTGGSVSTLTIQRTQQEDSAVYLCATADSYEQYFGPGTRLTVT.

This clonotype occurred a few times. The CDR3 sequence: CASSPEGGRLDGYTF. DNA for the CDR3: TGTGCCAGCAGTCCGGAGGGGGGGCGACTTGATGGCTACACCTTC. J is TRBJ1-2 and V is TRBV6-5; D possibly corresponds to TRBD1 (6 bases). The V end lost 5 bases, the J end lost 6 bases, and 19 bases lay between the germline ends. The V gene's germline CDR1 is MNHEY and CDR2 SVGAGI. The CDR3 runs to 15 residues.

This clonotype has at least ten counts. The V gene is TRBV7-2, the J gene TRBJ2-5; possible D gene TRBD2, 7 bases. This CDR3 contains 14 residues. Trimming took off 3 bases at V and 4 bases at J, with 12 bases between the two ends. From germline, CDR1 is SGHTA and CDR2 FQGNSA. The CDR3 loop is CASSFGGRRETQYF. CDR3 coding DNA: TGTGCCAGCAGCTTCGGGGGGCGCAGAGAGACCCAGTACTTC.

In this sample, this clonotype turned up a few times. The chain links TRBV12-3 or TRBV12-4 to TRBJ2-5; 15 bases match TRBD2. The ends lost 6 bases at V and 4 bases at J; junction bases unmatched: 6. The CDR3 spans 16 residues. CDR3 residues: CASRAGTSGGTETQYF. DNA for the CDR3: TGTGCCAGCAGGGCCGGGACTAGCGGGGGGACAGAGACCCAGTACTTC.

This clonotype was detected only a few times. V is TRBV9 and J is TRBJ1-1, with D perhaps matching TRBD1 (5 bases). Germline loops: CDR1 SGDLS, CDR2 YYNGEE. The CDR3 spans 18 residues. V lost 0 bases and J 6 bases, leaving 24 bases between the germline ends. This CDR3 is CASSVGVRGRVNSAEAFF. CDR3 nucleotide sequence: TGTGCCAGCAGCGTAGGCGTTCGGGGCAGGGTAAATTCGGCTGAAGCTTTCTTT.

The chain employs TRBV4-3 and TRBJ1-2, with 8 bases lining up with TRBD1. This CDR3 is built from 14 residues. Germline CDR1 and CDR2: LGHNA and YSLEER. With V trimmed by 0 bases and J by 6 bases, 3 bases remained unmatched. CDR3 sequence: CASSQDRTGNGYTF. In DNA form, the CDR3 reads TGCGCCAGCAGCCAAGATCGGACAGGGAATGGCTACACCTTC.

This clonotype has a count of ten or more. The chain joins TRBV29-1 to TRBJ1-2; a weak D match, TRBD1 (5 bases). V lost 7 bases to trimming and J lost 2 bases, with 17 bases between them. This CDR3 has 14 amino acids. CDR1 is SQVTM and CDR2 is ANQGSEA in the germline V gene. The CDR3 is CSALGMGRNYGYTF. In DNA, the CDR3 is TGCAGCGCCCTGGGGATGGGACGGAACTATGGCTACACCTTC.

In this sample, this clonotype turned up a few times. The chain recombines TRBV3-1 with TRBJ2-7; unclear D gene. Germline loops: CDR1 LGHDT, CDR2 YNNKEL (reference sequence). Trimming took 4 bases from V and 0 from J, leaving 10 bases between them. The CDR3 has 14 amino acids. In nucleotides, the CDR3 is TGTGCCAGCAGCCCTTCTTGGGCCTCCTACGAGCAGTACTTC. Encoded protein: CASSPSWASYEQYF.

This clonotype has a count of ten or more. Here the CDR3 DNA reads TGCAGTGCCCGTGACAGGGGCTACGAGCAGTACTTC. It specifies CSARDRGYEQYF. The rearrangement uses TRBV20-1 and TRBJ2-7; 8 nucleotides match TRBD1. J was trimmed by 3 bases and V by 6 bases; bases with no gene match: 4. The CDR3 runs to 12 residues. Germline loops: CDR1 DFQATT, CDR2 SNEGSKA (reference sequence).